The TCR beta chain described here comes from a study of neurological immune-mediated disorders. Study observations and caveats: Multiple sclerosis, the disease with the least TCR clonal expansion, fell below healthy controls, whereas HTLV-1-associated myelopathy showed the most.

A 10-nucleotide random UMI tagged transcripts in template-switch 5'RACE cDNA synthesis. The yield of each sequencing run was over 160 million TCR-beta sequences from 15-18 subjects. A single record per CDR3 protein comes from TCRdb applying MiXCR to the 5' RACE reads. The sample lists 45,000 to 65,000 distinct CDR3 sequences, over 4% occurring once. Deletions cut 3 bases from V and 3 bases from J, with 13 bases between. Germline CDR1 reads KGHDR; CDR2 reads SFDVKD. This CDR3 comprises 16 residues. This clonotype has at least ten counts. No antigen is known for it. The chain employs TRBV24-1 and TRBJ2-2, with D perhaps assigned TRBD1 or TRBD2 (5 bases each). The receptor was isolated from a man between 50 and 59 years old with multiple sclerosis. The source material was PBMCs. The CDR3 DNA reads as TGTGCCACCAGTGATCGGGGCTGGGGAGACACCGGGGAGCTGTTTTTT. Amino acid sequence: CATSDRGWGDTGELFF.